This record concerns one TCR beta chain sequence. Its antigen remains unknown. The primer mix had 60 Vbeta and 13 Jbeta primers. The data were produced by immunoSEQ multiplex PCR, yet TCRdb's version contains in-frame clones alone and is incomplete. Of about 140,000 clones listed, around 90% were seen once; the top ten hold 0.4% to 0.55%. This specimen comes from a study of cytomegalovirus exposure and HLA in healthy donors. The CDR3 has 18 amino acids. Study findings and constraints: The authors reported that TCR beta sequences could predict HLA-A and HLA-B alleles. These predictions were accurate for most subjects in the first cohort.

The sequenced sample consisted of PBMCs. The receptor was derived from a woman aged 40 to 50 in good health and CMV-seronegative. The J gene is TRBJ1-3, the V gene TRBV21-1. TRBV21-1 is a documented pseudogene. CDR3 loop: CASSIECDRDFGGNTIYF. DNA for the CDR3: TGTGCCAGCAGCATCGAGTGCGACCGGGACTTCGGAGGAAACACCATATATTTT.